This TCR beta chain is from a study of T cell repertoires in ileal Crohn's disease. Study results and limitations: High-frequency clones were more common in sorted CD8 than CD4 cells.

V was shortened by 2 bases and J by 4 bases, with 8 bases between the two germline ends. CDR3 length: 13 residues. Germline V gene sequence: CDR1 MDHEN, CDR2 SYDVKM. As for this clone: As yet, its antigen is unknown.

The method was immunoSEQ multiplex PCR; TCRdb's version includes in-frame clones alone and lacks a portion of them. The data hold some 12,000 clones, with 65% to 80% observed a single time. What was sequenced was ileal tissue. The V call is TRBV28, the J call TRBJ1-1; unclear D gene. The receptor's source is an adult with Crohn's disease. The CDR3 DNA follows: TGTGCCAGCAGTTTAGAGGAGAGCACTGAAGCTTTCTTT. It yields the protein CASSLEESTEAFF.